The rows below give T cell receptor beta chains drawn from one sample of a study of early T cells in non-severe SARS-CoV-2 infection. TCRdb ran MiXCR on the 5' RACE reads and lists one entry per CDR3 protein. The sample lists under 60,000 distinct CDR3 sequences; roughly 8.2% were seen once. Sequenced sample: whole blood. The receptors stem from an adult who was a healthcare worker with PCR-confirmed SARS-CoV-2 infection or an uninfected control (not recorded which). The CDR3 runs from the conserved cysteine through the conserved F or W. Each record gives: D gene, J gene, clone size, V gene, CDR3 DNA, CDR3 protein. The D gene is left open where the match is weak. Size is omitted from some rows. Given values are once, few, many or a class for expanded clones.

TRBD2 TRBJ2-5 many TRBV27 TGTGCCAGCAGTTCGGGACTAGCGGGAGGGCCGGGTCAAGAGACCCAGTACTTC CASSSGLAGGPGQETQYF
NA TRBJ1-2 few TRBV5-6 TGTGCCAGCAGCTTGGTGGATAATGGCTACACCTTC CASSLVDNGYTF
TRBD1 TRBJ2-7 NA TRBV27 TGTGCCAGCAGAAACTGGACAGGGTGGTACGAGCAGTACTTC CASRNWTGWYEQYF
NA TRBJ1-2 few TRBV7-4 TGTGCCAGCAGACCGGGGTCCCTTCTTTATGGCTACACCTTC CASRPGSLLYGYTF
TRBD2 TRBJ2-7 NA TRBV7-2 TGTGCCAGCAGCTTAAACGGGGGGGCGTTCTCCTACGAGCAGTACTTC CASSLNGGAFSYEQYF
NA TRBJ1-1 NA TRBV2 TGTGCCAGCAGTGAAAGTCGACAGGCCACTGAAGCTTTCTTT CASSESRQATEAFF
TRBD1 TRBJ1-1 few TRBV18 TGTGCCAGCTCCCTATCGAGACAGGGGATTACTGAAGCTTTCTTT CASSLSRQGITEAFF
NA TRBJ2-3 many TRBV7-2 TGTGCCAGCAGCTCGGGGGTGAACACAGATACGCAGTATTTT CASSSGVNTDTQYF
TRBD2 TRBJ2-1 NA TRBV10-3 TGTGCCATCAGAGACAAAGGACTAGCGGGAGGTAGCTACAATGAGCAGTTCTTC CAIRDKGLAGGSYNEQFF
NA TRBJ2-3 NA TRBV29-1 TGCAGCGTCTCCCCCGCCGGCGGGGGCACAGATACGCAGTATTTT CSVSPAGGGTDTQYF
NA TRBJ2-2 NA TRBV7-2 TGTGCCAGCAGCTTATGGGTTTTGGATACGAACACCGGGGAGCTGTTTTTT CASSLWVLDTNTGELFF
TRBD1 TRBJ1-6 NA TRBV11-3 TGTGCCAGCAGCTCCGGACAGGGGGGATCACCCCTCCACTTT CASSSGQGGSPLHF
NA TRBJ2-5 NA TRBV20-1 TGCAGTGCTAGAGATCGTGTACTCGTTGGAGAGACCCAGTACTTC CSARDRVLVGETQYF
NA TRBJ2-1 many TRBV7-2 TGTGCCTCCCACCCAGGGGCGGGGTGGGATGAGCAGTTCTTC CASHPGAGWDEQFF
TRBD2 TRBJ2-1 NA TRBV19 TGTGCCAGTACCGCCGGGACTAGCGGATACAATGAGCAGTTCTTC CASTAGTSGYNEQFF
NA TRBJ2-2 NA TRBV12-3/TRBV12-4 TGTGCCAGCAGTTTTTTGGGAGCCGGGGAGCTGTTTTTT CASSFLGAGELFF
NA TRBJ2-7 few TRBV11-2 TGTGCCAGCAGCTTAGAACGGGGGCAGTACTTC CASSLERGQYF
NA TRBJ1-1 few TRBV29-1 TGCAGCGGAGTCGTGAACACTGAAGCTTTCTTT CSGVVNTEAFF
NA TRBJ2-1 NA TRBV7-2 TGTGCCAGCAGCTTTGGCGGGGCAAGCAATGAGCAGTTCTTC CASSFGGASNEQFF
TRBD2 TRBJ2-7 many TRBV10-3 TGTGCCATCAGATCGCTAGCGGGATCCTACGAGCAGTACTTC CAIRSLAGSYEQYF
NA TRBJ1-5 NA TRBV18 TGTGCCAGCTCTGAGTTGAATCAGCCCCAGCATTTT CASSELNQPQHF
NA TRBJ2-3 few TRBV10-3 TGTGCCAGTTATGGGGACTCAGGAGATACGCAGTATTTT CASYGDSGDTQYF
TRBD2 TRBJ2-1 NA TRBV20-1 TGCAGTGCTAGCGGCGGGAGTGGTTACAATGAGCAGTTCTTC CSASGGSGYNEQFF
NA TRBJ1-3 NA TRBV29-1 TGCAGCGTTGAAGCCGCCCTTGGAGACACCATATATTTT CSVEAALGDTIYF
TRBD2 TRBJ2-6 few TRBV4-2 TGTGCCAGCAGCCAAGAAAGCCTAGCGGGGGGAGCCTCTGGGGCCAACGTCCTGACTTTC CASSQESLAGGASGANVLTF
NA TRBJ2-7 NA TRBV20-1 TGCAGTGCTAGAGTCCACCTTTCTTACGAGCAGTACTTC CSARVHLSYEQYF
TRBD1 TRBJ2-5 few TRBV28 TGTGCCAGCAGTTTTATGGGACAGGGGGAAGAGACCCAGTACTTC CASSFMGQGEETQYF
NA TRBJ1-3 many TRBV29-1 TGCAGCGTCCTGGGGCTCGGAAACACCATATATTTT CSVLGLGNTIYF
NA TRBJ2-1 NA TRBV11-2 TGTGCCAGCAGCTTAGCCGTCAATGAGCAGTTCTTC CASSLAVNEQFF
TRBD2 TRBJ2-1 NA TRBV5-1 TGCGCCAGCAGGGCGGGAGGGCCAGTGAATGAGCAGTTCTTC CASRAGGPVNEQFF
NA TRBJ1-6 NA TRBV7-9 TGTGCCAGCAGCTTAGGTGGAGATCCCCTCCACTTT CASSLGGDPLHF
TRBD1 TRBJ2-2 NA TRBV28 TGTGCCAGCAGCCCAATCGGACAGGGAACAACCGGGGAGCTGTTTTTT CASSPIGQGTTGELFF
NA TRBJ2-3 many TRBV20-1 TGCAGTGCTAGTAGGTCTAAGGGATCAGATACGCAGTATTTT CSASRSKGSDTQYF
NA TRBJ1-5 few TRBV6-6 TGTGCCAGCAGTTACGGAATCGCAGGAAAGGATCAGCCCCAGCATTTT CASSYGIAGKDQPQHF
NA TRBJ1-1 few TRBV6-1 TGTGCCAGCAGTGAGGTGAGGAATCCCTGGATGAACACTGAAGCTTTCTTT CASSEVRNPWMNTEAFF
TRBD2 TRBJ2-2 many TRBV24-1 TGTGCCACCAGTGGAAGTAATCAGCTAGCGGGAATCACCGGGGAGCTGTTTTTT CATSGSNQLAGITGELFF
NA TRBJ2-3 many TRBV18 TGTGCCAGCTCACCCCAGAAGTCGGATACGCAGTATTTT CASSPQKSDTQYF
NA TRBJ2-3 NA TRBV20-1 TGCAGTGCTAGAGGATCCAACACAGATACGCAGTATTTT CSARGSNTDTQYF
NA TRBJ1-1 few TRBV20-1 TGCAGTGCCACGGGAGGGCTGAACACTGAAGCTTTCTTT CSATGGLNTEAFF
NA TRBJ1-1 NA TRBV5-1 TGCGCCAGCAGCTCCGCCTTGGGGGGGCTGAGCACTGAAGCTTTCTTT CASSSALGGLSTEAFF
NA TRBJ2-1 NA TRBV6-6 TGTGCCAGCAGGGACCCTTCTTATGACAATGAGCAGTTCTTC CASRDPSYDNEQFF
NA TRBJ2-5 NA TRBV27 TGTGCCAGCAGTTTATGGTCGGGTGGAGAGACCCAGTACTTC CASSLWSGGETQYF
TRBD1 TRBJ2-7 NA TRBV5-1 TGCGCCAGCAGTCCTGGGACAGCCTACGAGCAGTACTTC CASSPGTAYEQYF
TRBD2 TRBJ2-2 few TRBV14 TGTGCCAGCAGCCAAGATCGGACTAGCGGACCCACCGGGGAGCTGTTTTTT CASSQDRTSGPTGELFF
TRBD2 TRBJ2-4 few TRBV20-1 TGCAGTGCCCCCGACCCCCTAGCGGACCTACTCAAAAACATTCAGTACTTC CSAPDPLADLLKNIQYF